This T cell receptor (beta chain) stems from a study of T-cell reconstitution after alpha-beta-depleted transplantation in children. Study findings and constraints: Alpha-beta T cells present about two months after transplant were reported to originate from several hundred expanded graft clones. Some patients showed high day-60 TCRbeta diversity, which derived from surviving recipient T cells and thymic progenitors. A year post-transplant, T-cell counts and diversity derived mostly from newly produced T cells.

TCRbeta library preparation incorporated unique molecular identifiers. TCRdb re-called the PCR reads with MiXCR, one entry per CDR3 protein. The table has roughly 250,000 distinct CDR3 sequences, around 7.8% seen once. V was shortened by 2 bases and J by 5 bases, with 13 bases between the two germline ends. The CDR3 is made up of 14 amino acids. Germline V lookup: CDR1 DFQATT, CDR2 SNEGSKA (reference sequence). This clonotype was observed at least ten times. Its antigen remains unidentified. The clonotype was recovered from a male patient aged 10 to 17 who had a stem cell transplant for acute lymphoblastic leukemia, so the T cells may come from the graft donor. The sequencing here drew on PBMCs, mostly from graft donor cells, taken 180 days after TCRalphabeta/CD19-depleted stem cell transplant. J is TRBJ2-4 and V is TRBV20-1; TRBD1 is a possible D gene (6 bases). CDR3 coding DNA: TGCAGTGCTAGACGGAGTGAGGGGGAAAACATTCAGTACTTC. Protein sequence: CSARRSEGENIQYF.